The source of this T cell receptor beta chain is a study of blood T cell repertoires in COVID-19 (dated by TCRdb to about 2020). Broadly, across the study: Collaborator samples came from the United States, Italy and Spain and covered acute and convalescent phases of COVID-19. The prospective study material was composed of cDNA or gDNA derived from T cells, B-cell-depleted T cells, or PBMCs. Deeply sampled blood TCRbeta repertoires from subjects exposed to, actively infected with, or recovered from COVID-19 were included in the dataset. The repertoires were released in a freely available public database meant as a resource for research on the immune response to SARS-CoV-2. The samples were drawn from two sources: the first 160 participants of the ongoing ImmuneRACE study, and 1,000 to 1,500 subjects contributed by 6 global collaborators. Nearly every sample came with metadata listing a de-identified subject ID, COVID-19 status, age in years and sex. Where available, HLA class I and class II types were obtained from metadata supplied by the sample provider rather than from assay-based typing. The paper as a whole reports these results and caveats: How much clinical and demographic metadata was included differed by source and by participant, and the metadata was provided uncurated.

Ends trimmed: V by 4 bases, J by 4 bases; bases unmatched to a gene: 3. The CDR3 starts with the cysteine, ends with the phenylalanine, and has 15 residues. Kept here is only the CDR3 DNA, which spans 45 bases and is read in frame from base 1. CDR1 and CDR2 are read off the germline V gene as MDHEN and SYDVKM. TCRbeta CDR3 regions were amplified from genomic DNA using the immunoSEQ Assay, a bias-controlled multiplex PCR. On the study's bioinformatics: Nucleated cell counts per sample were estimated from amplification of reference gene primers within the assay. To quantify the absolute abundance of each unique TCRbeta CDR3 rearrangement, sequence reads were collapsed and filtered. For each sample, productive Simpson clonality was calculated as the square root of Simpson's diversity index across productive rearrangements. TCRdb obtained this table from immuneACCESS and retained in-frame rearrangements with V and J assigned. These tables miss some clones; where compared with another copy, unresolved V genes account for less than half of the shortfall, and the remainder is unexplained. That table supplies the V and J calls and clone size; D and trimming were determined from the DNA. This sample comprises approximately 140,000 clones, 80% to 90% of them detected only once. The ten most abundant clones make up about 1.6% of the sample.

To note about this clone: Its antigen is currently not known. One base away there is no much larger clone; base qualities are not given.

The collaborating institutions used their own protocols to collect whole blood in K2EDTA tubes. For TCRbeta analysis, collaborators shipped samples in one of three forms: frozen whole blood, isolated PBMCs, or DNA extracted from either of those sample types. This receptor chain uses TRBV28 and TRBJ1-4; 10 bases in the junction line up with TRBD1. This TCR was sampled from a woman aged 60-70 years with acute or convalescent COVID-19. The sequencing input was peripheral blood. The CDR3 sequence is CASSSGTGVNEKLFF. The sequenced DNA is TGTGCCAGCAGTTCCGGGACAGGGGTTAATGAAAAACTGTTTTTT. The reference TRBV28 and TRBJ1-4 proteins fill in what lies around the CDR3, so the full variable domain reads DVKVTQSSRYLVKRTGEKVFLECVQDMDHENMFWYRQDPGLGLRLIYFSYDVKMKEKGDIPEGYSVSREKKERFSLILESASTNQTSMYLCASSSGTGVNEKLFFGSGTQLSVL.